Listed below are T cell receptor beta chains from one sample, sequenced in a study of blood T cells in healthy people across ages. TCRdb re-derived calls from the 5' RACE reads in MiXCR, one entry per CDR3 protein. The sample lists 1.5 million to 2 million distinct CDR3 sequences; around half were seen once. The sample comprised blood. The receptors were gathered from a woman in her forties in good health. CDR3s include the opening cysteine and the closing phenylalanine or tryptophan. D genes are given only for firm matches. Not all rows give a size; the values are once, few, many and, for expanded clones, a class.

CDR3 length	V gene	D gene	J gene	clone size	CDR3 protein	CDR3 DNA
12	TRBV20-1	.	TRBJ1-2	once	CSARRTSYGYTF	TGCAGTGCTAGGAGGACAAGCTATGGCTACACCTTC
13	TRBV6-2/TRBV6-3	.	TRBJ2-7	.	CASSYRQYSEQYF	TGTGCCAGCAGTTACCGGCAGTACAGTGAGCAGTACTTC
16	TRBV25-1	.	TRBJ2-5	.	CASSMGGTVVSKTQYF	TGTGCCAGCAGTATGGGGGGGACAGTTGTTTCGAAGACCCAGTACTTC
16	TRBV5-1	.	TRBJ2-7	.	CASSSALGQPPSEQYF	TGCGCCAGCAGCTCGGCCCTCGGACAGCCCCCAAGCGAGCAGTACTTC
15	TRBV28	TRBD1	TRBJ1-5	.	CASSRTGGVGQPQHF	TGTGCCAGCAGTAGGACAGGGGGCGTTGGGCAGCCCCAGCATTTT
15	TRBV7-9	.	TRBJ2-7	.	CASSRVGNGSCEQYF	TGTGCCAGCAGCCGAGTAGGGAACGGCTCCTGCGAGCAGTACTTC
17	TRBV4-3	.	TRBJ1-4	.	CASSPGGTGLRREKLFF	TGCGCCAGCAGCCCCGGAGGTACGGGCCTACGAAGAGAAAAACTGTTTTTT
16	TRBV15	TRBD2	TRBJ2-1	.	CATSRLAGAGLNEQFF	TGTGCCACCAGCAGATTAGCGGGGGCCGGGTTGAATGAGCAGTTCTTC
18	TRBV7-2	TRBD2	TRBJ2-5	few	CASSLDLAGGLGRETQYF	TGTGCCAGCAGCTTAGACCTAGCGGGGGGGCTGGGTAGAGAGACCCAGTACTTC
17	TRBV28	TRBD2	TRBJ2-3	.	CASSSPLSGGSTDTQYF	TGTGCCAGCAGTTCCCCCTTGAGCGGGGGGAGCACAGATACGCAGTATTTT
13	TRBV4-3	.	TRBJ2-5	.	CASSQDYRGTQYF	TGCGCCAGCAGCCAAGATTATCGAGGGACCCAGTACTTC
15	TRBV12-3/TRBV12-4	TRBD2	TRBJ2-5	few	CASSLSGGTTETQYF	TGTGCCAGCAGTTTAAGCGGGGGGACGACAGAGACCCAGTACTTC
14	TRBV27	.	TRBJ2-7	few	CASSFSAGVDEQYF	TGTGCCAGCAGTTTCTCGGCAGGGGTCGACGAGCAGTACTTC
13	TRBV10-3	.	TRBJ1-2	.	CAIRTLTIYGYTF	TGTGCCATCAGAACACTGACAATCTATGGCTACACCTTC
13	TRBV6-2/TRBV6-3	.	TRBJ1-5	.	CASNGQLNQPQHF	TGTGCCAGCAATGGGCAGCTTAATCAGCCCCAGCATTTT
11	TRBV10-3	.	TRBJ2-5	.	CAISLGETQYF	TGTGCCATCAGTCTCGGAGAGACCCAGTACTTC
13	TRBV18	TRBD1	TRBJ2-5	once	CASLRGQRETQYF	TGTGCCAGCTTAAGGGGGCAGAGGGAGACCCAGTACTTC
18	TRBV5-1	.	TRBJ1-1	.	CASSRDVSVGAENTEAFF	TGCGCCAGCAGCCGTGATGTCTCCGTGGGGGCGGAGAACACTGAAGCTTTCTTT
14	TRBV27	TRBD1	TRBJ2-1	once	CASSFTRGWGQPFF	TGTGCCAGCAGTTTCACCAGGGGGTGGGGGCAGCCGTTCTTC
13	TRBV7-2	.	TRBJ2-7	many	CASSPSDGYEQYF	TGTGCCAGCAGCCCTTCGGACGGTTACGAGCAGTACTTC
20	TRBV14	.	TRBJ1-5	.	CASSQSWRCSGLLGNQPQHF	TGTGCCAGCAGCCAATCCTGGAGATGTTCCGGGCTCCTTGGGAATCAGCCCCAGCATTTT
15	TRBV6-4	.	TRBJ2-3	.	CASSDSVGGTDTQYF	TGTGCCAGCAGTGACTCGGTCGGCGGCACAGATACGCAGTATTTT
16	TRBV7-9	TRBD2	TRBJ2-1	few	CASSLEGEGVNNEQFF	TGTGCCAGCAGCTTAGAAGGGGAGGGCGTCAACAATGAGCAGTTCTTC